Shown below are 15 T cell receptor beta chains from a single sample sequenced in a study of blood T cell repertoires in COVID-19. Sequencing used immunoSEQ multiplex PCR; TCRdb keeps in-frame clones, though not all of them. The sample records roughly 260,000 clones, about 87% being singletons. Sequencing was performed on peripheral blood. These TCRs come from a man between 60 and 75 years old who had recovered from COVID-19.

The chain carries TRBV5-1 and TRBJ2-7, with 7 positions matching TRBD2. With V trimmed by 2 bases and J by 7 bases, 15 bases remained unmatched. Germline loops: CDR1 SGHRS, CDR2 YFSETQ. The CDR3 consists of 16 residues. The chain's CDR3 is CASSFRTIEERGEQYF. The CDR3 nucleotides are TGCGCCAGCAGCTTCCGAACTATCGAGGAGCGGGGAGAGCAGTACTTC.

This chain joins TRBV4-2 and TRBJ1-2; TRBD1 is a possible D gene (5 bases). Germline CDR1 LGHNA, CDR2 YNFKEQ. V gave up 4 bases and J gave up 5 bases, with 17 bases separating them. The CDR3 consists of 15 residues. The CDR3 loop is CASSPGHGSGYGYTF. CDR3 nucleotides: TGTGCCAGCAGCCCAGGGCACGGCAGCGGGTATGGCTACACCTTC.

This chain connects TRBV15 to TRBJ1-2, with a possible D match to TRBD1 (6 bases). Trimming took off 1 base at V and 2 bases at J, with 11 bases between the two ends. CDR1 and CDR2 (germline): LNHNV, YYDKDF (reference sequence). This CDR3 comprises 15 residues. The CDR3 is CATSRAPTGNYGYTF. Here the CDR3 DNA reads TGTGCCACCAGCAGAGCCCCCACAGGGAACTATGGCTACACCTTC. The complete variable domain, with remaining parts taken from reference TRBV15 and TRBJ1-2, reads DAMVIQNPRYQVTQFGKPVTLSCSQTLNHNVMYWYQQKSSQAPKLLFHYYDKDFNNEADTPDNFQSRRPNTSFCFLDIRSPGLGDTAMYLCATSRAPTGNYGYTFGSGTRLTVV.

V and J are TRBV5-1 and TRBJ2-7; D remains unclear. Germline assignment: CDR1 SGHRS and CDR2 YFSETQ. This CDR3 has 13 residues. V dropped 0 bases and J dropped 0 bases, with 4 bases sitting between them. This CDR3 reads CASSLDNSYEQYF. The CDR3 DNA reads TGCGCCAGCAGCTTGGACAACTCCTACGAGCAGTACTTC.

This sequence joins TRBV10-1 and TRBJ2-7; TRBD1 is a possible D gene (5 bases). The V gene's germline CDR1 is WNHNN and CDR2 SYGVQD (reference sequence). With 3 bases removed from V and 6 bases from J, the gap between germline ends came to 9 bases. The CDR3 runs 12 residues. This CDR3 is CASSDRVSEQYF. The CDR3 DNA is TGCGCCAGCAGTGACAGGGTCAGCGAGCAGTACTTC.

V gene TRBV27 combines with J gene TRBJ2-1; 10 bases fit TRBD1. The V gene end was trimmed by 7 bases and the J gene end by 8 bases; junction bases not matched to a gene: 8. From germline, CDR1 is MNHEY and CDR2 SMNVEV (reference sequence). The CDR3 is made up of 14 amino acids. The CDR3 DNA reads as TGTGCCAGCAAAAGACAGGGGGCTTTCGATGAGCAGTTCTTC. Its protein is CASKRQGAFDEQFF.

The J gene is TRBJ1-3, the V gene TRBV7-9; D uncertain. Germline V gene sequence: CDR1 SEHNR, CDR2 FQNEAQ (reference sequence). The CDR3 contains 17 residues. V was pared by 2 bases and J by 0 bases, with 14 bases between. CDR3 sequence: CASSLNNPGFSGNTIYF. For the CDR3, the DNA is TGTGCCAGCAGCTTAAATAATCCAGGCTTCTCTGGAAACACCATATATTTT.

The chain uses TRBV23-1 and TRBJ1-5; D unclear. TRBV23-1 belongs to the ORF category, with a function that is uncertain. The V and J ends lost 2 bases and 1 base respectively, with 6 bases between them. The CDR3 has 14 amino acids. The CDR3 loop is CASSQDISNQPQHF. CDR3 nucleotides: TGCGCCAGCAGTCAAGACATCAGCAATCAGCCCCAGCATTTT.

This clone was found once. CDR3 nucleotide sequence: TGTGCCAGCAGCCCAAGGACAAACACTGAAGCTTTCTTT. Residues: CASSPRTNTEAFF. The genes are TRBV9 and TRBJ1-1, with D maybe TRBD1 (5 bases). Germline assignment: CDR1 SGDLS and CDR2 YYNGEE. The ends were cut back, 4 bases at V and 2 bases at J, with 9 bases in the middle. CDR3 length: 13 amino acids.

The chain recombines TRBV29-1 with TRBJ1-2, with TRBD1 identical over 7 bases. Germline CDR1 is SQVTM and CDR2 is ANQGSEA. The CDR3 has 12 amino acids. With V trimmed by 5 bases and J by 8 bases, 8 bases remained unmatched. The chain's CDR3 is CSVQEGQSGYTF. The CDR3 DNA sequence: TGCAGCGTTCAGGAGGGACAGAGCGGCTACACCTTC.

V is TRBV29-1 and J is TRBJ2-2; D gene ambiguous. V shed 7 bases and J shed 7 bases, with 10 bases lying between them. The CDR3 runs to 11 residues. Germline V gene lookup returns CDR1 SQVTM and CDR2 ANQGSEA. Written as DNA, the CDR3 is TGCAGCGGGAGACTTGGCGGGGAGCTGTTTTTT. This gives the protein CSGRLGGELFF.

CDR3 loop: CSATTGYEQYF. The CDR3 DNA sequence: TGCAGTGCTACTACAGGTTACGAGCAGTACTTC. The chain combines TRBV20-1 with TRBJ2-7; a weak D match, TRBD1 (5 bases). CDR1 is DFQATT, CDR2 SNEGSKA, per germline (reference sequence). The CDR3 loop spans 11 amino acids. Trimming stripped 4 bases from V and 4 bases from J, with 8 bases between.

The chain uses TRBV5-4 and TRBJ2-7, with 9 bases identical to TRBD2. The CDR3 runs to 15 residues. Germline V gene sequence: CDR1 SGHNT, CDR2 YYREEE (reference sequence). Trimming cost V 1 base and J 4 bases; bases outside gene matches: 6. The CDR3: CASSLRLAGKYEQYF. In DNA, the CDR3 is TGTGCCAGCAGCTTGAGGCTAGCGGGGAAGTACGAGCAGTACTTC.

DNA of the CDR3: TGTGCCAGCAGCCAAGATCGGGTTGGACTAGCAGATACGCAGTATTTT. Protein: CASSQDRVGLADTQYF. The chain joins TRBV4-2 to TRBJ2-3, with 7 bases identical to TRBD2. CDR1 LGHNA and CDR2 YNFKEQ come from the germline V gene. Trimming removed 0 bases from V and 4 bases from J; junction bases left unmatched: 7. The CDR3 extends over 16 amino acids.

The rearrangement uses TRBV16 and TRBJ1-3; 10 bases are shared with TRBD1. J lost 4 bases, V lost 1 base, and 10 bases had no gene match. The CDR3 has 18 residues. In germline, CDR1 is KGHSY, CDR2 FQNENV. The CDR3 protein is CASSQYGRDRGSGNTIYF. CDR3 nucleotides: TGTGCCAGCAGCCAATATGGGCGGGACAGGGGATCCGGAAACACCATATATTTT.